Listed below are T cell receptor beta chains from one sample, sequenced in a study of tumor and adjacent non-tumor tissue in lung cancer. In TCRdb, the multiplex PCR reads were re-called with MiXCR into one record per CDR3 protein. The table includes under 75,000 distinct CDR3 sequences, around two thirds detected once. Material for sequencing was distant non-tumor lung tissue. The receptors derive from a woman aged 50 to 60 with non-small cell lung cancer. CDR3s include the opening cysteine and the closing phenylalanine or tryptophan. A D gene is named only where the DNA matches it firmly. The listing skips clone size in some rows; elsewhere it reads once, few, many or a size class.

>TRBV11-2|NA|NA|TRBJ2-1
CASSLSQNYNEQFF
TGTGCCAGCAGCTTATCTCAGAATTACAATGAGCAGTTCTTC
>TRBV6-1|TRBD2|many|TRBJ2-3
CASSGTSGRDTQYF
TGTGCCAGCAGTGGGACTAGCGGGAGAGATACGCAGTATTTT
>TRBV4-3|NA|NA|TRBJ2-1
CASSQKTYSPNRLYNELFF
TGCGCCAGCAGCCAAAAGACCTATAGTCCAAACAGACTATACAATGAGCTGTTCTTC
>TRBV20-1|TRBD2|NA|TRBJ2-7
CSLMGLAGPEHYF
TGCAGTCTCATGGGACTAGCGGGACCAGAGCACTACTTC
>TRBV30|NA|once|TRBJ1-6
CAWTGSSYNSPHHF
TGTGCCTGGACAGGGAGTTCCTATAATTCACCCCACCACTTT
>TRBV20-1|NA|NA|TRBJ2-3
CSASPVSTGTQYF
TGCAGCGCTAGCCCCGTAAGCACAGGTACGCAGTATTTT
>TRBV20-1|NA|NA|TRBJ2-7
CSASSGEQREYEQYF
TGCAGTGCCTCATCGGGGGAACAGAGAGAATACGAGCAGTACTTC
>TRBV11-2|NA|NA|TRBJ2-1
CASSSESGAGKFF
TGTGCCAGCAGCTCAGAGTCTGGCGCAGGGAAGTTCTTC
>TRBV11-2|NA|NA|TRBJ2-2
CASSLVLGTNTGEMFF
TGTGCCAGCAGCTTGGTCCTAGGGACAAATACCGGGGAGATGTTCTTT
>TRBV7-9|NA|NA|TRBJ2-7
CASSQSDGYEQYF
TGTGCCAGCAGCCAGTCGGACGGCTACGAGCAGTACTTC
>TRBV29-1|TRBD2|many|TRBJ2-7
CSVLGTSGSRSYEQYF
TGCAGCGTCCTCGGGACTAGCGGGAGTCGTTCCTACGAGCAGTACTTC
>TRBV20-1|NA|NA|TRBJ2-1
CSATHTYNQQFF
TGCAGTGCTACGCATACCTACAATCAGCAGTTCTTC
>TRBV20-1|NA|once|TRBJ2-7
CSANRDSLRFEQYF
TGCAGTGCGAACCGGGACTCCCTTAGGTTTGAGCAGTACTTC
>TRBV24-1|TRBD2|many|TRBJ2-3
CATGRLAGDVDTQYF
TGTGCCACCGGAAGGCTAGCGGGAGACGTAGATACGCAGTATTTT
>TRBV11-2|TRBD1|NA|TRBJ2-7
CTSSFGTGVTFEQYF
TGTACCAGCAGCTTCGGGACAGGGGTTACCTTCGAGCAATACTTC
>TRBV7-2|NA|NA|TRBJ1-6
CASSLSPQRTAYNSPLQF
TGTGCCAGCAGCTTATCCCCTCAACGGACTGCTTATAATTCACCCCTCCAATTT
>TRBV11-2|NA|NA|TRBJ2-7
CASSLDKWLYEQYF
TGTGCCAGCAGCTTAGATAAGTGGCTGTACGAGCAGTACTTC
>TRBV5-1|NA|NA|TRBJ1-1
CASSLGQAGTEAFF
TGCGCCAGCAGCTTGGGACAGGCGGGCACTGAAGCTTTCTTT
>TRBV6-6|TRBD1|NA|TRBJ1-5
CASSGQGVPYSNQPRHF
TGTGCCAGCAGTGGACAGGGGGTACCTTATAGCAATCAGCCCCGGCATTTT
>TRBV20-1|TRBD1|many|TRBJ1-1
CSARDSMTGRNTEAFF
TGCAGTGCTAGAGATTCTATGACAGGGAGGAACACTGAAGCTTTCTTT
>TRBV10-3|NA|NA|TRBJ2-7
CATSEGISYEQYF
TGTGCCACCAGCGAGGGTATCTCCTACGAGCAGTACTTC
>TRBV10-2|TRBD2|NA|TRBJ2-1
CDSSMSAGGRGEQFF
TGCGACAGCAGCATGTCAGCGGGAGGTCGGGGGGAGCAGTTCTTC
>TRBV24-1|TRBD1|NA|TRBJ2-3
CATSEIGGEEDTQYF
TGTGCCACCAGTGAGATAGGGGGCGAAGAAGATACGCAGTATTTT
>TRBV6-2/TRBV6-3|NA|once|TRBJ1-1
CASSYALTPRRTEAFF
TGTGCCAGCAGTTACGCTCTGACTCCGAGAAGGACTGAAGCTTTCTTT
>TRBV5-6|NA|NA|TRBJ1-2
CASSNIRRTDDYTF
TGTGCCAGCAGCAATATCAGGAGGACGGATGACTACACCTTC
>TRBV5-1|TRBD1|NA|TRBJ1-5
CASSLGTGISNQPQHF
TGCGCCAGCAGCTTAGGGACAGGAATTAGCAATCAGCCCCAGCATTTT
>TRBV11-3|NA|NA|TRBJ2-7
CASSLHGGPSYKQYF
TGTGCCAGCAGCTTACATGGCGGACCCTCCTACAAGCAATACTTC
>TRBV28|NA|NA|TRBJ2-2
CATLKGVYTGELFF
TGTGCCACGTTAAAAGGGGTGTACACCGGGGAGCTGTTTTTT
>TRBV6-6|NA|many|TRBJ2-3
CASSYQGTDTQYF
TGTGCCAGCAGTTACCAGGGGACAGATACGCAGTATTTT
>TRBV20-1|NA|many|TRBJ2-7
CSASRRGGYEQYF
TGCAGTGCTAGTCGCAGAGGAGGCTACGAGCAGTACTTC
>TRBV6-2/TRBV6-3|NA|NA|TRBJ2-7
CANSEGTEQYF
TGTGCCAACAGTGAAGGAACCGAGCAGTACTTC
>TRBV20-1|TRBD2|NA|TRBJ2-1
CSARGAGGSISYNELFF
TGCAGTGCTAGAGGAGCGGGAGGATCAATATCCTACAATGAGCTGTTCTTC
>TRBV5-4|NA|NA|TRBJ1-1
CASGTGVESFF
TGTGCCAGCGGCACCGGAGTTGAATCTTTCTTT
>TRBV28|TRBD1|NA|TRBJ1-2
CASINPVQGLPIYGYTF
TGTGCCAGCATCAACCCCGTACAGGGGCTGCCCATCTATGGCTACACCTTC
>TRBV11-2|TRBD1|medium-sized|TRBJ2-7
CASSPRPGTGMGEQYF
TGTGCCAGCAGCCCCCGTCCCGGGACAGGGATGGGGGAGCAGTACTTC
>TRBV11-2|NA|NA|TRBJ2-2
CASNLDLNSGELFF
TGTGCCAGCAATTTAGATCTGAACAGCGGGGAGCTGTTTTTT
>TRBV11-3|TRBD2|NA|TRBJ2-1
CARSFSGTVCSYNEQFF
TGTGCCCGCAGCTTTAGCGGGACGGTCTGCTCCTACAATGAGCAGTTCTTC
>TRBV12-3/TRBV12-4|NA|NA|TRBJ1-3
CASSLGTGIAVNTIYF
TGTGCCAGCAGTTTAGGGACGGGCATCGCGGTAAACACCATATATTTT
>TRBV10-3|TRBD2|NA|TRBJ2-2
CAIRESVPSGSNTGELFF
TGTGCCATCAGAGAGTCTGTTCCTAGCGGCTCAAACACCGGGGAGCTGTTTTTT
>TRBV29-1|NA|NA|TRBJ2-5
CNVEDPTGAQETHYF
TGCAACGTTGAAGATCCTACAGGCGCGCAAGAGACCCACTACTTC
>TRBV5-1|NA|many|TRBJ2-1
CASSLGVSVGRNYEQFF
TGCGCCAGCAGCTTGGGGGTTAGCGTTGGGCGGAACTATGAGCAGTTCTTC
>TRBV5-5|TRBD2|NA|TRBJ2-7
CVSRAELADEQYF
TGTGTCAGCAGGGCAGAACTAGCGGACGAGCAGTACTTC
>TRBV6-2/TRBV6-3|NA|NA|TRBJ1-5
CASSRRAGNQSQHF
TGTGCCAGCAGCCGAAGGGCTGGCAATCAGTCCCAGCATTTT
>TRBV7-9|NA|NA|TRBJ2-1
CASSVDQNEQFF
TGTGCCAGCAGCGTAGACCAGAATGAGCAGTTCTTC
>TRBV11-1|NA|NA|TRBJ2-3
CASRFPVGSTDTQYF
TGTGCCAGTAGATTCCCTGTGGGGTCCACAGATACGCAGTATTTT
>TRBV24-1|NA|NA|TRBJ2-5
CATSDSVGQETQYF
TGTGCCACCAGTGATTCTGTGGGCCAAGAGACCCAGTACTTC
>TRBV28|NA|NA|TRBJ2-7
CASSLSGGPYKQYF
TGTGCCAGCAGTTTATCAGGCGGCCCATACAAGCAGTACTTC
>TRBV29-1|NA|NA|TRBJ2-1
CSVEGGSNEQFF
TGCAGCGTTGAGGGTGGGAGTAATGAGCAGTTCTTC